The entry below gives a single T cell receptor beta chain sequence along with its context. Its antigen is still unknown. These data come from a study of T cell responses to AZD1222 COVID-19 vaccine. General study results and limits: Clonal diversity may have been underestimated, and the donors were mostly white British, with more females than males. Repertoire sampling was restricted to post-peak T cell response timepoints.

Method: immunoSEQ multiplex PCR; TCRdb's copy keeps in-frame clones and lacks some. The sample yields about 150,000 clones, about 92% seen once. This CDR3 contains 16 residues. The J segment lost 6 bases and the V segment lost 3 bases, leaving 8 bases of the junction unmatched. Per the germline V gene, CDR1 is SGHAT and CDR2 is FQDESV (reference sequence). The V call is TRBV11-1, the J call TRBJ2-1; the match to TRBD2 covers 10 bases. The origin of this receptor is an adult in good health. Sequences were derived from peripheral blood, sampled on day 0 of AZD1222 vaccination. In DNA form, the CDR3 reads TGTGCCAGCAGCTTTTATGTAGCGGGGGGACCCAATGAGCAGTTCTTC. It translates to CASSFYVAGGPNEQFF.